This TCR beta chain emerged from a study of shared clonotypes between healthy human individuals. About the research overall: CD8 memory received one plate per donor, CD8 naive two, CD4 memory three and CD4 naive three. The study's findings and limits: Having only a few donors restricted how much genetic and exposure-history diversity was captured. A reduction in generation probabilities was seen for non-shared clonotypes relative to those shared by all four donors. Generally, naive subsets (rather than memory subsets) showed larger estimated richness.

The CDR3 consists of 14 residues. CDR1 and CDR2 from the germline V gene are MNHEY and SVGAGI. V dropped 2 bases and J dropped 6; count of bases not matched to a gene: 6. Here immunoSEQ multiplex PCR was the method, and the copy in TCRdb shows in-frame clones only, minus some. The profile shows around 2,100,000 clones, approximately 95% of them singletons. A word on this clone: Its target is unknown.

It was CD45RO-negative cells, positively selected for CCR7, that made up naive CD8 cells, with terminally differentiated effector memory CD45RA+ cells excluded. The origin of this receptor is a man younger than 35 in good health. Sequencing used naive CD8+ T cells sorted from blood. The chain employs TRBV6-5 and TRBJ1-1, with TRBD1 matching 7 bases. The DNA for the CDR3 is TGTGCCAGCAGTTACCTAGGACAGGACGCTGAAGCTTTCTTT. Its translation: CASSYLGQDAEAFF.